Shown below are 25 T cell receptor beta chains from a single sample sequenced in a study of shared clonotypes between healthy human individuals. Using immunoSEQ multiplex PCR, the repertoire was profiled, and TCRdb retains in-frame clones only, with some absent. Here the sample spans millions of clones, 90% to 95% being singletons. Specimen: naive CD4+ T cells sorted from blood. The subset here: CD45RA+ positively selected. All receptors come from a man between 18 and 29 years old in good health.

The DNA for the CDR3 is TGTGCCTGGAGTACCCGGACAGGGCGCGAAAAACTGTTTTTT. Its translation is CAWSTRTGREKLFF. This sequence joins TRBV30 and TRBJ1-4; 8 nucleotides match TRBD1. The CDR3 totals 14 residues. CDR1 and CDR2 from the germline V gene are GTSNPN and SVGIG (reference sequence). J was trimmed by 8 bases and V by 2 bases; bases with no gene match: 7.

V and J are TRBV5-1 and TRBJ2-7; 10 nucleotides agree with TRBD1. CDR1 is SGHRS, CDR2 YFSETQ, per germline. The CDR3 consists of 14 residues. The V and J ends lost 0 bases and 7 bases, in that order; junction bases with no gene match: 4. The CDR3 region is CASSLGGTGEEQYF. CDR3 nucleotides: TGCGCCAGCAGCTTGGGAGGGACAGGGGAGGAGCAGTACTTC.

The V and J genes are TRBV2 and TRBJ2-5, with 8 bases identical to TRBD2. V shed 4 bases and J 4 bases; nucleotides not matched to a gene: 11. The V gene's germline CDR1 is SNHLY and CDR2 FYNNEI. The CDR3 has 16 residues. This chain's CDR3 is CASSAGLADWGETQYF. Written as DNA, the CDR3 is TGTGCCAGCAGTGCTGGACTAGCAGACTGGGGAGAGACCCAGTACTTC.

This clone was picked up one time. The chain joins TRBV7-2 to TRBJ1-2, with D possibly being TRBD1 (5 bases). CDR1 is SGHTA and CDR2 is FQGNSA in the germline V gene. The V gene lost 2 bases and the J gene lost 8 bases, with 12 bases spanning the gap. The CDR3 has 13 residues. CDR3: CASSLPPAGGYTF. For the CDR3, the DNA is TGTGCCAGCAGCTTACCTCCGGCAGGGGGCTACACCTTC.

The chain carries TRBV5-1 and TRBJ2-3, with D perhaps TRBD1 or TRBD2 (6 bases each). Germline CDR1 SGHRS, CDR2 YFSETQ. The ends were cut back, 1 base at V and 5 bases at J, with 20 bases in the middle. This CDR3 contains 17 residues. This CDR3 is CASSLIGVRGRRDTQYF. In DNA, the CDR3 is TGCGCCAGCAGCTTGATAGGGGTCCGGGGGCGTAGAGATACGCAGTATTTT.

This chain uses TRBV5-6 with TRBJ2-2, with 10 bases aligning to TRBD1. V lost 4 bases and J lost 1; bases outside the gene matches: 10. Germline CDR1 SGHDT, CDR2 YYEEEE. The CDR3 totals 18 residues. The CDR3 DNA sequence: TGTGCCAGCAGCCCTCGGGACAGGGGAGTCAAGAACACCGGGGAGCTGTTTTTT. Translated, it gives CASSPRDRGVKNTGELFF.

The rearrangement links TRBV27 to TRBJ2-7; unclear D gene. CDR3 size: 14 residues. Germline values: CDR1 MNHEY, CDR2 SMNVEV (reference sequence). The V and J ends lost 4 bases and 7 bases respectively, with 17 bases between them. CDR3 sequence (DNA): TGTGCCAGCAGTTCGCCCCTACTTGGTTGGGAGCAGTACTTC. The encoded protein is CASSSPLLGWEQYF.

V is TRBV15 and J is TRBJ1-4, with D uncertain. Trimming removed 6 bases at V and 5 bases at J, with 13 bases between. The CDR3 contains 14 residues. Germline V gives CDR1 LNHNV, CDR2 YYDKDF (reference sequence). This chain's CDR3 is CATRRAGTNEKLFF. Written as DNA, the CDR3 is TGTGCCACCAGAAGGGCAGGTACAAATGAAAAACTGTTTTTT.

Regarding this clone: The same CDR3 is also encoded by other DNA sequences in this sample. The V and J genes are TRBV7-9 and TRBJ1-1; D gene uncertain. V gave up 5 bases and J gave up 8 bases, with 9 bases separating them. The CDR3 runs 11 residues. Germline assignment: CDR1 SEHNR and CDR2 FQNEAQ (reference sequence). In nucleotides, the CDR3 is TGTGCCAGCAGCCGCCAAGGGGAAGCTTTCTTT. Protein sequence: CASSRQGEAFF.

With respect to this clone: The sample contains more than one DNA sequence encoding this CDR3. The chain uses TRBV7-2 and TRBJ2-7; D is ambiguous. CDR1 is SGHTA, CDR2 FQGNSA, per germline. This CDR3 contains 12 residues. Trimming took 6 bases from V and 5 from J, leaving 11 bases between them. CDR3 sequence (DNA): TGTGCCAGCAGTCCCTCCAGGAACGAGCAGTACTTC. Its translation: CASSPSRNEQYF.

J is TRBJ1-1 and V is TRBV6-5; 8 bases are shared with TRBD1. The V gene's germline CDR1 is MNHEY and CDR2 SVGAGI. Unmatched junction bases numbered 6, after V lost 5 bases and J lost 1 base. The CDR3 loop spans 15 amino acids. The CDR3 protein is CASSKPGQANTEAFF. The CDR3 coding sequence is TGTGCCAGCAGTAAACCGGGACAGGCGAACACTGAAGCTTTCTTT.

A remark on this clone: The same CDR3 also results from other DNA sequences found in this sample. This chain links TRBV27 with TRBJ1-6; D might be TRBD1 (5 bases). Between the trimmed V and J ends, which lost 5 bases and 9 bases, there was a span of 8 bases. The CDR3 extends over 12 amino acids. Germline CDR1 is MNHEY and CDR2 is SMNVEV (reference sequence). The CDR3 DNA reads as TGTGCCAGCAGTAGACAGAGTTCACCCCTCCACTTT. Translated, it gives CASSRQSSPLHF.

This rearrangement joins TRBV11-2 to TRBJ1-2; 8 bases align to TRBD1. The length of the CDR3 is 12 residues. Losses at the gene ends were 5 bases for V and 8 bases for J; bases not matched to a gene: 4. From germline, CDR1 is SGHAT and CDR2 FQNNGV. DNA of the CDR3: TGTGCCAGCAGCCCCGACAGGGGCGGCTACACCTTC. Its translation: CASSPDRGGYTF.

This clone occurred once. The chain employs TRBV28 and TRBJ1-5; TRBD1 aligns across 10 bases. V lost 5 bases, J lost 3 bases, and 4 bases stayed unmatched. CDR3 length: 15 residues. CDR1 is MDHEN and CDR2 is SYDVKM in the germline V gene. CDR3 in amino acids: CASSTTGGNNQPQHF. The CDR3 bases are TGTGCCAGCAGTACGACAGGGGGCAACAATCAGCCCCAGCATTTT.

The chain combines TRBV6-5 with TRBJ2-7, with D uncertain. Germline CDR1 reads MNHEY; CDR2 reads SVGAGI. V lost 2 bases, J lost 6 bases, and 17 bases lay in between. The CDR3 totals 15 residues. CDR3 nucleotides: TGTGCCAGCAGTTACCTGGGCGGCAGTAGTCCCGAGCAGTACTTC. Amino acids: CASSYLGGSSPEQYF.

The chain has TRBV30 and TRBJ1-2; the D gene is possibly TRBD1 (6 bases). Per germline, CDR1 GTSNPN and CDR2 SVGIG (reference sequence). Deletions cut 4 bases from V and 12 bases from J, with 15 bases between. The CDR3 has 11 residues. CDR3 bases: TGTGCCTGGACCCAAGGGGGGCTTCACACCTTC. Its protein product is CAWTQGGLHTF.

This CDR3 is CASSSVSRGNEKLFF. DNA for the CDR3: TGTGCCAGCAGCTCCGTCTCCCGGGGAAATGAAAAACTGTTTTTT. The chain carries TRBV7-8 and TRBJ1-4; D is undetermined. The germline CDR1 and CDR2 sequences are SGHVS and FQNEAQ. The ends were cut back, 4 bases at V and 5 bases at J, with 14 bases in the middle. This CDR3 is built from 15 residues.

In this sample, this clone turned up once. At one of its ends the junction is not consistent with the germline gene, which may arise from a read error. The chain links TRBV6-1 to TRBJ2-7; 8 bases line up with TRBD1. The CDR3 has 16 amino acids. From germline, CDR1 is MNHNS and CDR2 SASEGT. This CDR3 is CASSEALLVGRGRERF. Written as DNA, the CDR3 is TGTGCCAGCAGTGAAGCGCTTCTCGTTGGCAGGGGGCGAGAGCGTTTC.

This chain uses TRBV28 with TRBJ2-7, with D tentatively TRBD1 or TRBD2 (5 bases each). The CDR3 has 17 amino acids. Germline V gives CDR1 MDHEN, CDR2 SYDVKM. V shed 5 bases and J shed 1 base, with 21 bases lying between them. The CDR3 sequence: CASSPGDLPRRSYEQYF. In DNA form, the CDR3 reads TGTGCCAGCAGTCCCGGGGACCTCCCAAGGAGATCCTACGAGCAGTACTTC.

The CDR3 DNA is TGTGCCAGCAGTTTGACAGGGGTACCTGGCTACACCTTC. Its protein product is CASSLTGVPGYTF. The gene calls are TRBV28 and TRBJ1-2, with 8 nucleotides matching TRBD1. Trimming took 3 bases from V and 7 from J; bases not matched to a gene: 4. From germline, CDR1 is MDHEN and CDR2 SYDVKM. The CDR3 loop spans 13 amino acids.

CDR3 DNA sequence: TGTGCCAGTATGCGGACAGGGGTCGCCGCCGGGGGCTACACCTTC. Residues: CASMRTGVAAGGYTF. V gene TRBV19 combines with J gene TRBJ1-2; the match to TRBD1 covers 9 bases. The CDR3 is 15 residues long. Losses at the gene ends were 7 bases for V and 8 bases for J; bases not matched to a gene: 14. The germline gives CDR1 LNHDA, CDR2 SQIVND (reference sequence).

The chain carries TRBV27 and TRBJ2-7; D not resolved. Trimming shortened V by 5 bases and J by 2 bases, and 10 bases separated the two germline ends. The V gene's germline CDR1 is MNHEY and CDR2 SMNVEV (reference sequence). The CDR3 consists of 13 residues. DNA for the CDR3: TGTGCCAGCAGTGCGACGCCGGCCTACGAGCAGTACTTC. Translating gives CASSATPAYEQYF.

The chain couples TRBV10-3 to TRBJ2-5, with D possibly matching TRBD2 (6 bases). V lost 2 bases and J 5 bases, leaving 12 bases between the germline ends. This CDR3 has 14 residues. From germline, CDR1 is ENHRY and CDR2 SYGVKD. The CDR3 nucleotides are TGTGCCATCAGTGAGCACAGGAGCGGGGAGACCCAGTACTTC. Its protein is CAISEHRSGETQYF.

The table lists this clone with a count of one. The chain is built from TRBV7-6 and TRBJ2-1; TRBD2 agrees at 7 bases. From germline, CDR1 is SGHVS and CDR2 FNYEAQ. The length of the CDR3 is 20 residues. Trimming removed 3 bases from V and 3 bases from J; junction bases left unmatched: 20. The CDR3 DNA reads TGTGCCAGCAGCTTTGCTCGAGGTCTAAGGACTAGTGGGATCTACAATGAGCAGTTCTTC. Amino acids: CASSFARGLRTSGIYNEQFF.

This chain joins TRBV10-3 and TRBJ2-6; D could derive from TRBD1 or TRBD2 (5 bases each). The V gene's germline CDR1 is ENHRY and CDR2 SYGVKD. Trimming took off 2 bases at V and 0 bases at J, with 8 bases between the two ends. The CDR3 runs to 16 residues. The DNA of the CDR3 is TGTGCCATCAGTGAGGGGGGTACCTCTGGGGCCAACGTCCTGACTTTC. Translating it yields CAISEGGTSGANVLTF.